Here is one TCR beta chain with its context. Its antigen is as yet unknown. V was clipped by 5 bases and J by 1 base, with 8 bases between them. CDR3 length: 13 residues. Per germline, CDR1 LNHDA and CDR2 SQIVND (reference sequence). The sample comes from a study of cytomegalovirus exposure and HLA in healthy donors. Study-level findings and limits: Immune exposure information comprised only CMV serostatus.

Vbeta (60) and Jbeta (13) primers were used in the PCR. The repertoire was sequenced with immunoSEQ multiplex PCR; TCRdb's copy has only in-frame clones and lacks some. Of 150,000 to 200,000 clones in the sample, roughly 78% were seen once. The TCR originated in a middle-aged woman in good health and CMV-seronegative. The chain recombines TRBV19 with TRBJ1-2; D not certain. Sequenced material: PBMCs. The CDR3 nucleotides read TGTGCCAGTAGTCCCCAGGTTAACTATGGCTACACCTTC. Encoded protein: CASSPQVNYGYTF.